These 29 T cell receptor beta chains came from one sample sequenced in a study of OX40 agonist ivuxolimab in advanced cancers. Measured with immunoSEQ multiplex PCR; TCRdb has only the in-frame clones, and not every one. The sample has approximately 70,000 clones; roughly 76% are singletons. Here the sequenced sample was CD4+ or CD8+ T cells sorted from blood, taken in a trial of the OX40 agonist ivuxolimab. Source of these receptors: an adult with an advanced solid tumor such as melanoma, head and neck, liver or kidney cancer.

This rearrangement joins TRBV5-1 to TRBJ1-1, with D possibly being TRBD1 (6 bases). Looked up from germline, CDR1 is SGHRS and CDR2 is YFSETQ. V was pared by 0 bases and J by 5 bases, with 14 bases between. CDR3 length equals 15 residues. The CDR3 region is CASSLGAGARTEAFF. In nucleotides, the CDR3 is TGCGCCAGCAGCTTGGGAGCAGGGGCGAGGACTGAAGCTTTCTTT.

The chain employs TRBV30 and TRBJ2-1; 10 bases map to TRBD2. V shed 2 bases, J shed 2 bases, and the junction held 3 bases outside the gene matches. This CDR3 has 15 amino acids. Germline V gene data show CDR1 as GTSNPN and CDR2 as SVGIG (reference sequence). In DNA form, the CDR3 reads TGTGCCTGGAGTCGGCTAGCGGGAGCCTACAATGAGCAGTTCTTC. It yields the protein CAWSRLAGAYNEQFF.

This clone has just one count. The CDR3 DNA sequence: TGTGCCAGCAGTGAAGCCGAATCAGGAGCTAACTATGGCTACACCTTC. This codes for CASSEAESGANYGYTF. The chain combines TRBV2 with TRBJ1-2; no definite D call. This CDR3 contains 16 residues. Germline V gene sequence: CDR1 SNHLY, CDR2 FYNNEI. The germline V and J ends were trimmed by 0 bases and 0 bases, with 11 bases remaining between them. The full variable domain, its missing parts supplied by reference TRBV2 and TRBJ1-2, is EPEVTQTPSHQVTQMGQEVILRCVPISNHLYFYWYRQILGQKVEFLVSFYNNEISEKSEIFDDQFSVERPDGSNFTLKIRSTKLEDSAMYFCASSEAESGANYGYTFGSGTRLTVV.

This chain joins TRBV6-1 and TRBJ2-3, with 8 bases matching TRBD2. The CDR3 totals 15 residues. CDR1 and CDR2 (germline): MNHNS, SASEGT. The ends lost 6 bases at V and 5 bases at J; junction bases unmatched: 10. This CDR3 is CASRGVYGRVDTQYF. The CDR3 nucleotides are TGTGCCAGCAGGGGTGTATACGGGAGGGTAGATACGCAGTATTTT.

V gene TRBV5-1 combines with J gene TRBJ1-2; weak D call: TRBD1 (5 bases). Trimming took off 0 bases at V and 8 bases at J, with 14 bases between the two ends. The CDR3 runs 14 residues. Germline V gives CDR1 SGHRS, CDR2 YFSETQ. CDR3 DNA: TGCGCCAGCAGCTTGGCTCAGGGTGGGAGAGGCTACACCTTC. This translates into CASSLAQGGRGYTF.

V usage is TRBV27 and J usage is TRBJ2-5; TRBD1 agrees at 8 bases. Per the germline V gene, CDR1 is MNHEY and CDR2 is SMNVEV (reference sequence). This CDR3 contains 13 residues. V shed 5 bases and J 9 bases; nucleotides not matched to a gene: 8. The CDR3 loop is CASSLRTGSAQYF. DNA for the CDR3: TGTGCCAGCAGTCTCCGGACAGGGTCGGCCCAGTACTTC.

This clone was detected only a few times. The CDR3 sequence: CASSLLAAAYEQYF. The CDR3 region has the DNA TGTGCCAGCAGCTTACTAGCAGCAGCCTACGAGCAGTACTTC. This chain connects TRBV11-2 to TRBJ2-7, with TRBD2 as a possible D gene (5 bases). Trimming removed 2 bases from V and 2 bases from J, with 10 bases in between. Germline values: CDR1 SGHAT, CDR2 FQNNGV. The CDR3 covers 14 residues.

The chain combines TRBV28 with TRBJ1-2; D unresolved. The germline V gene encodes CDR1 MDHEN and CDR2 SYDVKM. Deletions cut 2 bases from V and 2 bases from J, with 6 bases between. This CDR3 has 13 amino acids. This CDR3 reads CASSLELNYGYTF. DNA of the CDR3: TGTGCCAGCAGTTTAGAACTAAACTATGGCTACACCTTC.

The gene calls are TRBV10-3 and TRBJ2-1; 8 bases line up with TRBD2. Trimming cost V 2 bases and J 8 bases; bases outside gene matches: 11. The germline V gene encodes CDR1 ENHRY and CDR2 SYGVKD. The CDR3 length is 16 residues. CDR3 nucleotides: TGTGCCATCAGTGAGAACCCCAGCTCGGGGGGGGATGAGCAGTTCTTC. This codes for CAISENPSSGGDEQFF.

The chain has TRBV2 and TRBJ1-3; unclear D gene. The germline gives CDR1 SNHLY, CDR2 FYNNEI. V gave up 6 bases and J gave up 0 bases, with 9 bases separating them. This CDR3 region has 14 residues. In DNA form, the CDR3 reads TGTGCCAGCAGCCCGGGCCACTCTGGAAACACCATATATTTT. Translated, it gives CASSPGHSGNTIYF.

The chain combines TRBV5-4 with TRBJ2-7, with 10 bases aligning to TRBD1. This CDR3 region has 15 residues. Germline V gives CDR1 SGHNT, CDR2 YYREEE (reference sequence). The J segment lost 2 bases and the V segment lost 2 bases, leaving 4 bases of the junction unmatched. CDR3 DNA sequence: TGTGCCAGCAGCTTAACGACAGGGGGCCCCTACGAGCAGTACTTC. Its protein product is CASSLTTGGPYEQYF.

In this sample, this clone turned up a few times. CDR3 loop: CASSSGGGNTGELFF. The CDR3 DNA sequence: TGTGCCAGTAGTAGCGGGGGTGGGAACACCGGGGAGCTGTTTTTT. The V call is TRBV19, the J call TRBJ2-2; 7 bases line up with TRBD2. The CDR3 runs 15 residues. CDR1 and CDR2 (germline): LNHDA, SQIVND (reference sequence). V was clipped by 4 bases and J by 1 base; unmatched bases: 3.

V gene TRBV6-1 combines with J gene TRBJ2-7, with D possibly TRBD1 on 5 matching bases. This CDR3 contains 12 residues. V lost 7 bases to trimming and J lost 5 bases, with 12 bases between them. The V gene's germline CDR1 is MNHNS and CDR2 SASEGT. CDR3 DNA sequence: TGTGCCAGCACCGTAAGGGGCGACGAGCAGTACTTC. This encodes CASTVRGDEQYF.

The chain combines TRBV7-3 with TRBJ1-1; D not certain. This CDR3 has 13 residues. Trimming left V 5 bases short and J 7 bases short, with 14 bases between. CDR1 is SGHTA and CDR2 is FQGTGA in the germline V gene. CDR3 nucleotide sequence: TGTGCCAGCAGCCCCCGTTGGGGAGTTGAAGCTTTCTTT. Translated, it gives CASSPRWGVEAFF.

DNA for the CDR3: TGTGCCAGCAGCTTTTCCGGGACAGGGTACTACGAGCAGTACTTC. Amino acid sequence: CASSFSGTGYYEQYF. The chain carries TRBV7-8 and TRBJ2-7; 9 nucleotides agree with TRBD1. From germline, CDR1 is SGHVS and CDR2 FQNEAQ. The CDR3 extends over 15 amino acids. V lost 3 bases, J lost 3 bases, and 6 bases stayed unmatched.

The chain's CDR3 is CASSSGQIYEQYF. The CDR3 bases are TGTGCCAGCTCCTCGGGACAGATCTACGAGCAGTACTTC. The V and J genes are TRBV18 and TRBJ2-7; 7 nucleotides match TRBD1. The CDR3 has 13 amino acids. CDR1 is KGHSH and CDR2 is LQKENI in the germline V gene. V shed 6 bases, J shed 3 bases, and the junction held 5 bases outside the gene matches.

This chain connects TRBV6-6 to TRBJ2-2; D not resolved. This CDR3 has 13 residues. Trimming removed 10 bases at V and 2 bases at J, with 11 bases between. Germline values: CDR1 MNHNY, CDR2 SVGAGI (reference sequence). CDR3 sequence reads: CATRRANTGELFF. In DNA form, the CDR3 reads TGTGCCACCCGCCGGGCTAACACCGGGGAGCTGTTTTTT.

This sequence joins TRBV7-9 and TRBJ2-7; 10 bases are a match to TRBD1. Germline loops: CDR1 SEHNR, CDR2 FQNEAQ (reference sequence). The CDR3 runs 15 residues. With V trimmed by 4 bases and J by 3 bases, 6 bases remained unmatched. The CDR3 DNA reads TGTGCCAGCAGCTCGTGGGACAGGGGAAGCTACGAGCAGTACTTC. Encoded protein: CASSSWDRGSYEQYF.

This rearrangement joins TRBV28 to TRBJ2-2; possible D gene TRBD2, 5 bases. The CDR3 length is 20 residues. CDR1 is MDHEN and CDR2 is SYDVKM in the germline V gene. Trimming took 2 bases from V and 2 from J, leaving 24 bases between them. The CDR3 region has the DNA TGTGCCAGCAGTTTACTCCGACTACATCGTTCGGACCAAAACACCGGGGAGCTGTTTTTT. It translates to CASSLLRLHRSDQNTGELFF.

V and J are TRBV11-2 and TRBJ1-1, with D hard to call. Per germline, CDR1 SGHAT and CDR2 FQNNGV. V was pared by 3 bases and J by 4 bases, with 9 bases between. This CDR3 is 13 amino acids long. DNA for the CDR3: TGTGCCAGCAGCTTTGCGGATTCCACTGAAGCTTTCTTT. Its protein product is CASSFADSTEAFF.

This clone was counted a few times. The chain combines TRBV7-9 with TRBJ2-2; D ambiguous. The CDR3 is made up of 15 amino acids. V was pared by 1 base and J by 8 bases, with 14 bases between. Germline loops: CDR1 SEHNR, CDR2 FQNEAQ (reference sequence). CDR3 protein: CASSLDDGWLGELFF. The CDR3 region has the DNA TGTGCCAGCAGCTTAGACGACGGTTGGTTGGGGGAGCTGTTTTTT.

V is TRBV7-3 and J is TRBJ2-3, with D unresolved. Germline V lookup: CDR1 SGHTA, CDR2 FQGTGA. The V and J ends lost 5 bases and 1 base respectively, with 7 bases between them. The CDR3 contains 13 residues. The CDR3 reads CASSPSGTDTQYF. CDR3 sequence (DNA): TGTGCCAGCAGCCCTTCCGGCACAGATACGCAGTATTTT.

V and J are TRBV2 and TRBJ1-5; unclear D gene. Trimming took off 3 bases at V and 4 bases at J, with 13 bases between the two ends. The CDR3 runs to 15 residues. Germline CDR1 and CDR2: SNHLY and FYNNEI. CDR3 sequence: CASSDEGQNNQPQHF. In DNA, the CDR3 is TGTGCCAGCAGTGATGAGGGCCAGAATAATCAGCCCCAGCATTTT.

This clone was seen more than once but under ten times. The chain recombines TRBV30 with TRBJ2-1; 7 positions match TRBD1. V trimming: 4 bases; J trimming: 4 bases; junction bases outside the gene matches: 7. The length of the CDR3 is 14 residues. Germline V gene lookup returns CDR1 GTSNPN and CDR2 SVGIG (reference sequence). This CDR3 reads CAWNRGRRYNEQFF. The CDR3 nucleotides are TGTGCCTGGAACAGGGGCCGCCGGTACAATGAGCAGTTCTTC.

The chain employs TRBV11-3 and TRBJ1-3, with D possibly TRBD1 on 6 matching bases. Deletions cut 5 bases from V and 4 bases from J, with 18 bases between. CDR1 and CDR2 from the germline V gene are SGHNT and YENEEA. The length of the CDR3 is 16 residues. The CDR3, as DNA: TGTGCCAGCAGCCGGCCACAGGGCCCGGGAGGAAACACCATATATTTT. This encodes CASSRPQGPGGNTIYF.

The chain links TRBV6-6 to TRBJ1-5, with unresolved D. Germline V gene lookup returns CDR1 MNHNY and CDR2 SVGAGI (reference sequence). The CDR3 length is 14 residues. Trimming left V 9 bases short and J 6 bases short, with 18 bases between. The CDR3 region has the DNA TGTGCCAGTACAGACGGCTTCGACCGTCAGCCCCAGCATTTT. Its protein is CASTDGFDRQPQHF.

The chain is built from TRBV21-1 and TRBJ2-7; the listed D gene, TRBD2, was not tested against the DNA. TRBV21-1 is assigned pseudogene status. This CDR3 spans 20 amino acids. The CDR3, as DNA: TGTGCCAGCAGCAAAGTGGGCAGGATTCAGTCAGACTACCCACTAGGGGAGCAGTACTTC. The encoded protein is CASSKVGRIQSDYPLGEQYF.

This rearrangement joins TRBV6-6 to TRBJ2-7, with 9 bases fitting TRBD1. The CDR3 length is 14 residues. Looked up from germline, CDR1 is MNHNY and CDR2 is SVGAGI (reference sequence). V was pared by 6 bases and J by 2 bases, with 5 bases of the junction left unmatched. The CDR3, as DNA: TGTGCCAGCAGAGACGGGACAGGGACCTACGAGCAGTACTTC. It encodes CASRDGTGTYEQYF.

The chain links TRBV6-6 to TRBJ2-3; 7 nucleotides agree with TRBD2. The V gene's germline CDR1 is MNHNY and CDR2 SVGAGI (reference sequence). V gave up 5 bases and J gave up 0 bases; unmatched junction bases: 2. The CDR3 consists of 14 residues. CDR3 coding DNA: TGTGCCAGCAGTCCTAGCGGAAGCACAGATACGCAGTATTTT. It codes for CASSPSGSTDTQYF.